This T cell receptor beta chain is from a study of CD8 T cells in ankylosing spondylitis. Study-level findings and limits: There were earlier reports of some motif variants in reactive arthritis synovial fluid and blood. Fewer than 10 highly homologous variants formed a TCR beta motif that appeared characteristic of ankylosing spondylitis blood.

Library preparation for TCR beta used quantitative 5'-RACE with molecular barcodes. MiXCR, applied by TCRdb to the 5' RACE reads, yields one record per CDR3 protein. Seen here are roughly 35,000 distinct CDR3 sequences, roughly 13% observed once, and the top ten hold more than 25%. In its sample, this clonotype was seen many times. Antigen specificity is unknown. The length of the CDR3 is 13 residues. V dropped 3 bases and J dropped 7 bases, with 13 bases sitting between them. CDR1 is SGHDT, CDR2 YYEEEE, per germline. The TCR originated in a male donor with ankylosing spondylitis. The chain combines TRBV5-6 with TRBJ1-1, with D perhaps TRBD1 (6 bases). Sequencing was performed on synovial fluid, either unsorted or a sorted T cell fraction (not recorded which). CDR3 nucleotide sequence: TGTGCCAGCAGCTATGGACAGACCATTGAAGCTTTCTTT. As protein: CASSYGQTIEAFF.